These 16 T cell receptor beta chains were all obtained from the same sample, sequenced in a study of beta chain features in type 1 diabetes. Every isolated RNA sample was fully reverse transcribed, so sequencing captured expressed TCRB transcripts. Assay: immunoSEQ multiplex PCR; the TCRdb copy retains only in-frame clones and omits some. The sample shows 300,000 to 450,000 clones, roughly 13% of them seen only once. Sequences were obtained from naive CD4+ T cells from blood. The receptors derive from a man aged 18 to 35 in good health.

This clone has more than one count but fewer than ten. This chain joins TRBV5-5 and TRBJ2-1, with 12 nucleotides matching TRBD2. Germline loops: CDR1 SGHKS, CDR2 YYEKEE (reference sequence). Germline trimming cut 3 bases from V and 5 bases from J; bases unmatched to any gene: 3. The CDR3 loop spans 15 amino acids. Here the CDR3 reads CASSSGLAGNNEQFF. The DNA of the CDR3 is TGTGCCAGCAGCTCCGGACTAGCGGGGAACAATGAGCAGTTCTTC.

The CDR3 DNA sequence: TGTGCCAGCAGCTTCAGGGAAGGGGAGCTGTTTTTT. Protein product: CASSFREGELFF. This sequence joins TRBV4-2 and TRBJ2-2; D is possibly TRBD1 (5 bases). Germline CDR1 and CDR2: LGHNA and YNFKEQ. This CDR3 spans 12 amino acids. V dropped 5 bases and J dropped 8 bases, with 9 bases sitting between them.

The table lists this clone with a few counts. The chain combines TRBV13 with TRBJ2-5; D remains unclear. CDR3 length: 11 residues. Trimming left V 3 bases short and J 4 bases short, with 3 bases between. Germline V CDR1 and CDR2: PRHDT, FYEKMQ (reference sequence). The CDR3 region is CASSFGETQYF. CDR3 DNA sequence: TGTGCCAGCAGCTTCGGAGAGACCCAGTACTTC.

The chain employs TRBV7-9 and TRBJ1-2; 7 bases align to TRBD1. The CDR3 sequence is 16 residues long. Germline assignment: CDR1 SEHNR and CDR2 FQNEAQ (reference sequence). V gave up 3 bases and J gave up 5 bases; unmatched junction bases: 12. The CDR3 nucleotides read TGTGCCAGCAGCTTCCTTCGACAGGGCCCTCATTATGGCTACACCTTC. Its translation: CASSFLRQGPHYGYTF.

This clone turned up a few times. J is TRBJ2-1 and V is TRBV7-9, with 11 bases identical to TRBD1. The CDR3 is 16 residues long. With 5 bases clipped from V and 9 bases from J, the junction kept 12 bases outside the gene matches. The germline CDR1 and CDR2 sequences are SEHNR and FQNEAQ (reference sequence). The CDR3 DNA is TGTGCCAGCAGCGCACGTGGGACAGGGGGGCTCACTGAGCAGTTCTTC. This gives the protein CASSARGTGGLTEQFF. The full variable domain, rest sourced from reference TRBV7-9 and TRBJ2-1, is DTGVSQNPRHKITKRGQNVTFRCDPISEHNRLYWYRQTLGQGPEFLTYFQNEAQLEKSRLLSDRFSAERPKGSFSTLEIQRTEQGDSAMYLCASSARGTGGLTEQFFGPGTRLTVL.

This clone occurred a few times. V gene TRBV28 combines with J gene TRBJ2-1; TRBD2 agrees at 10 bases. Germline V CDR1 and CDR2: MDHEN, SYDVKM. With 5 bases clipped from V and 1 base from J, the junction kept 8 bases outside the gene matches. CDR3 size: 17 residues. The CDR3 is CASSAASSGRSYNEQFF. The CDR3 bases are TGTGCCAGCAGTGCCGCCTCTAGCGGGAGATCCTACAATGAGCAGTTCTTC.

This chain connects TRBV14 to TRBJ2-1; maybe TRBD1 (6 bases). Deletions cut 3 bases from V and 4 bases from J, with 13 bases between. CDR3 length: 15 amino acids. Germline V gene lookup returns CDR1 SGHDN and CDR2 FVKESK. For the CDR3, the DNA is TGTGCCAGCAGCCAGAGGGGGAGCACATACAATGAGCAGTTCTTC. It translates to CASSQRGSTYNEQFF. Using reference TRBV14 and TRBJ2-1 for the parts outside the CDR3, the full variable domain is EAGVTQFPSHSVIEKGQTVTLRCDPISGHDNLYWYRRVMGKEIKFLLHFVKESKQDESGMPNNRFLAERTGGTYSTLKVQPAELEDSGVYFCASSQRGSTYNEQFFGPGTRLTVL.

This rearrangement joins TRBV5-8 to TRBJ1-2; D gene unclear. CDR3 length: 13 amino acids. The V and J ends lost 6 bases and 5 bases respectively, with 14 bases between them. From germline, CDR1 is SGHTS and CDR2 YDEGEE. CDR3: CASNKGDIYGYTF. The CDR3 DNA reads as TGTGCCAGCAACAAGGGAGACATTTATGGCTACACCTTC.

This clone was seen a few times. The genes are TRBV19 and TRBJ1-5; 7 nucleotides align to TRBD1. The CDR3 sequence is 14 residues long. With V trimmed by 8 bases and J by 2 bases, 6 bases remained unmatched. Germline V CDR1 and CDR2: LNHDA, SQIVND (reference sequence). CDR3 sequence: CASEGARGNQPQHF. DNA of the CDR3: TGTGCCAGTGAGGGGGCTCGGGGCAATCAGCCCCAGCATTTT.

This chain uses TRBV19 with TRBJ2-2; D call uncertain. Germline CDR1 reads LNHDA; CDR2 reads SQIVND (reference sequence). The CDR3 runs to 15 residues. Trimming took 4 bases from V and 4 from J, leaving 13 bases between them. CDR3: CASSRPGSFTGELFF. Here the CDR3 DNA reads TGTGCCAGTAGTAGGCCGGGTTCGTTCACCGGGGAGCTGTTTTTT.

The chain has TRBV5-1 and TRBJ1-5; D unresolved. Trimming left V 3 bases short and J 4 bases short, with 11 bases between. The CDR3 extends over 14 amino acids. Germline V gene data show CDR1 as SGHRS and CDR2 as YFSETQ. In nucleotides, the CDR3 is TGCGCCAGCAGCTCCGGGTCAGCAAATCAGCCCCAGCATTTT. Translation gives CASSSGSANQPQHF.

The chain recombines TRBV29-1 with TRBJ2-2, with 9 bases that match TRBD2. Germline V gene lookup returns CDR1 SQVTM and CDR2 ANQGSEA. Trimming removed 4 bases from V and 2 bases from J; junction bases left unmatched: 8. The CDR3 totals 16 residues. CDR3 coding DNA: TGCAGCGTTGTAACTAGCGGGTACCCAAACACCGGGGAGCTGTTTTTT. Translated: CSVVTSGYPNTGELFF.

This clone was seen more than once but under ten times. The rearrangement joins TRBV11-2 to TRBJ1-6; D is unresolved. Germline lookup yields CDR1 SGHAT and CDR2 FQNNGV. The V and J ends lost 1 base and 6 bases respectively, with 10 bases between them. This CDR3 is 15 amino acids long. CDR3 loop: CASSLGGLSNSPLHF. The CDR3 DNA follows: TGTGCCAGCAGCTTAGGAGGACTGAGTAATTCACCCCTCCACTTT.

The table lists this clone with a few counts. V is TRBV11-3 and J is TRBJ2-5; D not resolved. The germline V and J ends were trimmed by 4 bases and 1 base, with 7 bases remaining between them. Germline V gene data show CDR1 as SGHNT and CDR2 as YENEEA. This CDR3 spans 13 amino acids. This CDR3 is CASSWASQETQYF. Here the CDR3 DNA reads TGTGCCAGCAGCTGGGCCAGCCAAGAGACCCAGTACTTC.

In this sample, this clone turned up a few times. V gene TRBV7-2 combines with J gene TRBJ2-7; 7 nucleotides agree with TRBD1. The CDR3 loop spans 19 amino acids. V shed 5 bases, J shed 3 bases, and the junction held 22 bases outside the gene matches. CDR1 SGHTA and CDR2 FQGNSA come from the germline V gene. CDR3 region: CASSQPSWGTEDLGYEQYF. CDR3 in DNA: TGTGCCAGCAGCCAACCGTCCTGGGGGACAGAGGACCTCGGCTACGAGCAGTACTTC.

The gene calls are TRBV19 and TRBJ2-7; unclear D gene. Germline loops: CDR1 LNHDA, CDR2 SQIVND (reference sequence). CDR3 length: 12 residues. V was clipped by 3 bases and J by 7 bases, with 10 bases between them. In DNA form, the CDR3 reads TGTGCCAGTAGTATGTACGGCGGAGAGCAGTACTTC. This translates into CASSMYGGEQYF.